This entry describes one T cell receptor (beta chain). As yet, its antigen is unknown. The length of the CDR3 is 15 residues. This record belongs to a study of OX40 agonist ivuxolimab in advanced cancers. About the study: Patients took ivuxolimab, an agonistic anti-OX40 (CD134) antibody.

General study findings and limits: The authors also found low normalized T-cell clonal expansion in some nonresponders. CD4+ and CD8+ blood T cells expanded clonally by week 6 at 0.1 to 3.0 mg/kg. In general, CD8+ T cells held more expanded clones than CD4+ did, on average.

Profiling relied on immunoSEQ multiplex PCR, and the TCRdb table lists in-frame clones only, not all of them. This table holds about 53,000 clones, roughly 88% found once. The chain employs TRBV21-1 and TRBJ1-3; the D segment call TRBD1 is taken from the table without a DNA check. TRBV21-1 is deemed a pseudogene. The input for sequencing was CD4+ or CD8+ T cells sorted from blood, taken in a trial of the OX40 agonist ivuxolimab. The source is an adult with an advanced solid tumor such as melanoma, head and neck, liver or kidney cancer. Here the CDR3 reads CASSKSSGNGNTIYF. CDR3 in DNA: TGTGCCAGCAGCAAATCCTCAGGGAATGGAAACACCATATATTTT.